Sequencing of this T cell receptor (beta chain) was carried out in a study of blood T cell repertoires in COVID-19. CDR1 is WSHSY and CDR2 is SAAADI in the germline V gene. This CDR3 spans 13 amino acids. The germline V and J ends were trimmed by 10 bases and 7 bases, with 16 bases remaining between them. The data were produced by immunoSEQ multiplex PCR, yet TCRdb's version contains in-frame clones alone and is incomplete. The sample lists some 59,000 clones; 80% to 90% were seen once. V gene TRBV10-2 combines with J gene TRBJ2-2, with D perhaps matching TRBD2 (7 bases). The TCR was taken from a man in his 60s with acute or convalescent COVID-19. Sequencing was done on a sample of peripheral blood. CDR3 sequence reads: CATTGGLGGELFF. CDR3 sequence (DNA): TGCGCCACCACCGGGGGGCTCGGCGGGGAGCTGTTTTTT.